The rows below give T cell receptor beta chains drawn from one sample of a study of T cells of healthy individuals. TCRdb called the 5' RACE reads again in MiXCR, with one record for every CDR3 protein. The repertoire has about 82,000 distinct CDR3 sequences, approximately 4.8% of them found once; the top ten carry 7.5%. These receptors were obtained from a female donor in good health. Each CDR3 is given with its conserved first and last residue. A D gene is named only where the DNA matches it firmly. Clone size is not always given. Where it is, it says once, few, many or a class for expanded clones.

CDR3: CASSPGTGEPQHF
D: TRBD1
size: many
J: TRBJ1-5
V: TRBV18

CDR3: CASSSRTSGRPTTFYNEQFF
D: TRBD2
size: many
J: TRBJ2-1
V: TRBV6-2/TRBV6-3

CDR3: CATSAASGRASTEELFF
D: TRBD2
size: -
J: TRBJ2-2
V: TRBV24-1

CDR3: CASSLAAAGFTGNTIYF
D: -
size: -
J: TRBJ1-3
V: TRBV28

CDR3: CSARGLALTDTQYF
D: TRBD2
size: many
J: TRBJ2-3
V: TRBV20-1

CDR3: CASSQDQGGGPANYGYTF
D: -
size: few
J: TRBJ1-2
V: TRBV4-1

CDR3: CSVESRRTTSTDTQYF
D: -
size: many
J: TRBJ2-3
V: TRBV29-1

CDR3: CASIRTGEGGSPLHF
D: TRBD1
size: many
J: TRBJ1-6
V: TRBV7-9

CDR3: CASGLLIRNEQFF
D: -
size: many
J: TRBJ2-1
V: TRBV12-5

CDR3: CASSHGIVKVGDTQYF
D: -
size: few
J: TRBJ2-3
V: TRBV3-1

CDR3: CASSLQGAYEQYF
D: TRBD1
size: many
J: TRBJ2-7
V: TRBV5-1

CDR3: CASSQPTEGGELFF
D: -
size: -
J: TRBJ2-2
V: TRBV7-2

CDR3: CASSPGAYTEAFF
D: -
size: few
J: TRBJ1-1
V: TRBV6-5

CDR3: CASSLEKGRQTQYF
D: -
size: few
J: TRBJ2-3
V: TRBV7-2

CDR3: CASSYSSTHQETQYF
D: -
size: many
J: TRBJ2-5
V: TRBV6-6

CDR3: CASSPGGGTYEQYF
D: TRBD2
size: many
J: TRBJ2-7
V: TRBV5-1

CDR3: CASYTREDSAGNQPQHF
D: -
size: few
J: TRBJ1-5
V: TRBV6-2/TRBV6-3

CDR3: CASSLESGRNIQYF
D: -
size: many
J: TRBJ2-4
V: TRBV7-2

CDR3: CASRSAGGGYEQFF
D: TRBD2
size: -
J: TRBJ2-1
V: TRBV13

CDR3: CASSHRDANTGELFF
D: -
size: -
J: TRBJ2-2
V: TRBV7-9

CDR3: CASTPREGGGRGTGELFF
D: TRBD2
size: few
J: TRBJ2-2
V: TRBV27

CDR3: CATTGGTANSPLHF
D: TRBD1
size: few
J: TRBJ1-6
V: TRBV7-9

CDR3: CSARTGRISYNEQFF
D: -
size: many
J: TRBJ2-1
V: TRBV20-1

CDR3: CANRQEPQSNEQFF
D: -
size: many
J: TRBJ2-1
V: TRBV2

CDR3: CASSQDWGNTEAFF
D: -
size: many
J: TRBJ1-1
V: TRBV4-3

CDR3: CATSKDRDIATDTQYF
D: -
size: many
J: TRBJ2-3
V: TRBV15

CDR3: CASSLWVAGVLNNEQFF
D: TRBD2
size: many
J: TRBJ2-1
V: TRBV11-2

CDR3: CASSLWGAPNEQFF
D: -
size: few
J: TRBJ2-1
V: TRBV12-3/TRBV12-4

CDR3: CASSYSTGAFLYTEAFF
D: TRBD1
size: many
J: TRBJ1-1
V: TRBV6-5

CDR3: CASSQEAGDNEQFF
D: TRBD2
size: few
J: TRBJ2-1
V: TRBV4-3

CDR3: CASSPGTGANSPLHF
D: TRBD1
size: -
J: TRBJ1-6
V: TRBV27

CDR3: CASSVRTTGANVLTF
D: -
size: few
J: TRBJ2-6
V: TRBV9

CDR3: CASSQDPGANEKLFF
D: -
size: many
J: TRBJ1-4
V: TRBV4-3

CDR3: CASRRPGTPNTEAFF
D: -
size: many
J: TRBJ1-1
V: TRBV5-5

CDR3: CASSWTDIGNQPQHF
D: -
size: many
J: TRBJ1-5
V: TRBV6-2/TRBV6-3

CDR3: CASSLLSSEANEQYF
D: -
size: few
J: TRBJ2-7
V: TRBV3-1

CDR3: CASSVQGYEQYF
D: -
size: many
J: TRBJ2-7
V: TRBV25-1

CDR3: CASSWEATGLNTEAFF
D: TRBD1
size: many
J: TRBJ1-1
V: TRBV5-6

CDR3: CASSSTPSGTEAFF
D: -
size: few
J: TRBJ1-1
V: TRBV7-3

CDR3: CASSLRDRASYNEQFF
D: TRBD1
size: -
J: TRBJ2-1
V: TRBV7-3

CDR3: CSARPGQGNTIYF
D: -
size: many
J: TRBJ1-3
V: TRBV20-1

CDR3: CASSYRGGTQPQHF
D: TRBD1
size: medium-sized
J: TRBJ1-5
V: TRBV12-3/TRBV12-4

CDR3: CASSPDGGDTQYF
D: -
size: many
J: TRBJ2-3
V: TRBV4-3

CDR3: CSVVAGGMSYEQYF
D: TRBD2
size: -
J: TRBJ2-7
V: TRBV29-1

CDR3: CASTTGRDPNPSSYNEQFF
D: -
size: many
J: TRBJ2-1
V: TRBV21-1

CDR3: CSARDPGQGGEAFF
D: TRBD1
size: many
J: TRBJ1-1
V: TRBV20-1

CDR3: CASSPYPQRGYNEQFF
D: TRBD2
size: many
J: TRBJ2-1
V: TRBV5-1

CDR3: CASSQARTGSEAFF
D: TRBD1
size: few
J: TRBJ1-1
V: TRBV4-2